This entry lists 10 T cell receptor beta chains sequenced from one sample in a study of blood T cell repertoires in COVID-19. Some clones are missing from TCRdb's copy, which holds only in-frame ones; the method was immunoSEQ multiplex PCR. The data show about 170,000 clones, about 85% seen once. The sequenced material came from peripheral blood. These receptors all stem from a man in his 60s who had recovered from COVID-19.

The CDR3 nucleotides read TGTGCCAGCAGCTTAGGGGGGGACAGGGGCGGCACTGAAGCTTTCTTT. This translates into CASSLGGDRGGTEAFF. The rearrangement joins TRBV7-6 to TRBJ1-1; 10 bases fit TRBD1. V lost 1 base to trimming and J lost 4 bases; unmatched junction nucleotides: 6. The CDR3 covers 16 residues. Looked up from germline, CDR1 is SGHVS and CDR2 is FNYEAQ.

The CDR3: CASSQDQTGGGYTF. CDR3 DNA: TGTGCCAGCAGCCAAGACCAGACAGGGGGCGGCTACACCTTC. The rearrangement links TRBV14 to TRBJ1-2; 10 bases match TRBD1. V shed 0 bases and J 8 bases; nucleotides not matched to a gene: 3. CDR3 length equals 14 residues. The germline gives CDR1 SGHDN, CDR2 FVKESK.

Only one count was recorded for this clone. This chain connects TRBV6-2 or TRBV6-3 to TRBJ1-2; D ambiguous. The V end was cut by 0 bases, the J end by 1 base, with 9 bases between. The V gene's germline CDR1 is MNHEY and CDR2 SVGEGT. This CDR3 region has 15 residues. The CDR3 spells CASSYSGLLNYGYTF. The CDR3 DNA follows: TGTGCCAGCAGTTACTCGGGCCTACTTAACTATGGCTACACCTTC.

The rearrangement links TRBV3-1 (or the pseudogene TRBV3-2) to TRBJ2-1; D not resolved. Germline lookup yields CDR1 LGHDT and CDR2 YNNKEL (reference sequence). Trimming left V 0 bases short and J 4 bases short, with 13 bases between. The CDR3 consists of 16 residues. The DNA for the CDR3 is TGTGCCAGCAGCCAAGATCTCGGAGTCCTTTACAATGAGCAGTTCTTC. Amino acid sequence: CASSQDLGVLYNEQFF.

The V and J genes are TRBV11-3 and TRBJ2-1; TRBD1 agrees at 7 bases. Per germline, CDR1 SGHNT and CDR2 YENEEA. With V trimmed by 3 bases and J by 5 bases, 4 bases remained unmatched. The CDR3 covers 14 residues. This chain's CDR3 is CASSLGQSNNEQFF. The CDR3 region has the DNA TGTGCCAGCAGCTTGGGACAGAGTAACAATGAGCAGTTCTTC.

A remark on this clone: A read error may produce the germline difference seen at one junction end. The chain links TRBV7-2 to TRBJ1-1; D ambiguous. CDR3 length equals 12 residues. CDR1 is SGHTA, CDR2 FQGNSA, per germline. The CDR3 DNA sequence: TGTGCCACCAGCTCCACGAGGACTGAAGCTTTCTTT. It specifies CATSSTRTEAFF.

In DNA form, the CDR3 reads TGTGCCAGCAGTCCGATGGGGGGACCTTACGAGCAGTACTTC. This gives the protein CASSPMGGPYEQYF. The chain couples TRBV11-1 to TRBJ2-7; possibly TRBD2 for D (6 bases). Trimming took 6 bases from V and 4 from J, leaving 16 bases between them. The germline CDR1 and CDR2 sequences are SGHAT and FQDESV (reference sequence). CDR3 length: 14 amino acids.

The V gene is TRBV13, the J gene TRBJ2-7; 9 bases map to TRBD1. CDR1 is PRHDT, CDR2 FYEKMQ, per germline (reference sequence). The CDR3 spans 14 residues. J gave up 3 bases and V 5 bases, and 5 bases lay outside the gene matches. DNA for the CDR3: TGTGCCAGCAGCCAGGGACAGGGATTCTACGAGCAGTACTTC. Encoded protein: CASSQGQGFYEQYF.

This chain joins TRBV6-5 and TRBJ1-2, with D possibly being TRBD1 (6 bases). V lost 2 bases and J lost 4, with 8 bases in between. CDR1 is MNHEY and CDR2 is SVGAGI in the germline V gene. This CDR3 contains 13 residues. CDR3: CASSYGTSYGYTF. The CDR3 region has the DNA TGTGCCAGCAGTTACGGGACAAGCTATGGCTACACCTTC.

The chain couples TRBV24-1 to TRBJ2-7, with D uncertain. V was shortened by 3 bases and J by 5 bases, with 4 bases between the two germline ends. CDR1 is KGHDR, CDR2 SFDVKD, per germline. The CDR3 extends over 11 amino acids. The CDR3 DNA reads as TGTGCCACCAGTGATATCAACGAGCAGTACTTC. Translated, it gives CATSDINEQYF.